Listed below are T cell receptor beta chains from one sample, sequenced in a study of long-term antiretroviral therapy in people with HIV. TCRdb keeps only in-frame clones here, not all; method: immunoSEQ multiplex PCR. The sample records roughly 42,000 clones, roughly nine tenths being singletons. The material was unsorted PBMCs, obtained 0.1 years before starting antiretroviral therapy. All receptors derive from a woman aged 45-60 years with HIV. The CDR3 runs from the conserved cysteine through the conserved F or W. The D gene is left open where the match is weak. The size field is filled for only some rows; it gives once, few, many or a size class.

NA	TRBV18	TRBJ2-7	NA	TGTGCCAGCTCACCACCGAGTTCCTACGAGCAGTACTTC	CASSPPSSYEQYF
TRBD1	TRBV16	TRBJ1-2	NA	TGTGCCAGCAGCCAATCGTGGGGACAGGGGGCTGGCTACACCTTC	CASSQSWGQGAGYTF
TRBD1	TRBV9	TRBJ1-1	NA	TGTGCCAGCAGCGTGGGGGGGACAGGGGGTGGGAACACTGAAGCTTTCTTT	CASSVGGTGGGNTEAFF
TRBD1	TRBV5-4	TRBJ2-7	NA	TGTGCCAGCAGCCGGGACAGCGATAGCTCCTACGAGCAGTACTTC	CASSRDSDSSYEQYF
TRBD1	TRBV27	TRBJ2-3	once	TGTGCCAGCAGCTTGGACAGGGGGGGCACAGATACGCAGTATTTT	CASSLDRGGTDTQYF
NA	TRBV7-6	TRBJ2-1	once	TGTGCCAGCAGCGGCCGGGACGCCGACGAGGGGGGACGTGACTACAATGAGCAGTTCTTC	CASSGRDADEGGRDYNEQFF
NA	TRBV11-1	TRBJ2-7	NA	TGTGCCAGCAGCGTATTCTGGGGCGAGCAGTACTTC	CASSVFWGEQYF
NA	TRBV4-2	TRBJ2-1	NA	TGTGCCAGCAGCCAAAGGGAGAATGAGCAGTTCTTC	CASSQRENEQFF
NA	TRBV9	TRBJ2-6	NA	TGTGCCAGCAGCCCTCACTCTGGGGCCAACGTCCTGACTTTC	CASSPHSGANVLTF
NA	TRBV27	TRBJ1-5	NA	TGTGCCAGCAGTTTATCGTTTGTCGGTTATAGCAATCAGCCCCAGCATTTT	CASSLSFVGYSNQPQHF
NA	TRBV6-4	TRBJ2-7	NA	TGTGCCAGCAGTGAAGTTCCGGTGGAGGTCCACGAGCAGTACTTC	CASSEVPVEVHEQYF
NA	TRBV4-3	TRBJ2-7	NA	TGCGCCAGCAGCCAAGCATGGATGCGGGGGCTTTACGAGCAGTACTTC	CASSQAWMRGLYEQYF
TRBD1	TRBV5-1	TRBJ1-4	few	TGCGCCAGCAGCTCGGGACAGGGGGATGAAAAACTGTTTTTT	CASSSGQGDEKLFF
NA	TRBV10-3	TRBJ2-3	NA	TGTGCCGGGGGTGGCGGCACAGATACGCAGTATTTT	CAGGGGTDTQYF
NA	TRBV9	TRBJ2-5	NA	TGTGCCAGCGGCGGCTTGGGGACCCAGTACTTC	CASGGLGTQYF
NA	TRBV27	TRBJ1-5	few	TGTGCCAGCAGTTGGGACAGCAATCAGCCCCAGCATTTT	CASSWDSNQPQHF
TRBD1	TRBV7-9	TRBJ1-6	few	TGTGCCAGCAGCGCCCTACAGGGGCTTGATTCACCCCTCCACTTT	CASSALQGLDSPLHF
TRBD2	TRBV27	TRBJ2-1	NA	TGTGCCAGCCACTTCTCCCAGCGGATTAGCGGGATATACAATGAGCAGTTCTTC	CASHFSQRISGIYNEQFF
NA	TRBV9	TRBJ1-2	NA	TGTGCCAGCAGCCAAGGAGGGGTTGCTAACTATGGCTACACCTTC	CASSQGGVANYGYTF
NA	TRBV4-1	TRBJ1-3	NA	TGCGCCAGCAGCCAAGTAAGGGGTTCTGGAAACACCATATATTTT	CASSQVRGSGNTIYF
NA	TRBV19	TRBJ1-5	NA	TGTGCCAGTAGAGGCTCTGTTGAGCAGCCCCAGCATTTT	CASRGSVEQPQHF
TRBD1	TRBV11-2	TRBJ2-2	NA	TGTGCCAGCAGCTTAGCCCCCCGACAGGGATCCGGGGAGCTGTTTTTT	CASSLAPRQGSGELFF
NA	TRBV4-3	TRBJ2-1	once	TGCGCCAGCAGCCAAGAGGCTAGTAGTGTGTTCTTC	CASSQEASSVFF
NA	TRBV19	TRBJ1-6	NA	TGTGCCAGTAGTATACAGGGACCTAATAATTCACCCCTCCACTTT	CASSIQGPNNSPLHF
TRBD1	TRBV6-5	TRBJ2-3	NA	TGTGCCAGCAGACCTACAGGGGATCGAACAGATACGCAGTATTTT	CASRPTGDRTDTQYF
TRBD1	TRBV23-1	TRBJ2-7	NA	TGCGCCAGCAGTCTATGGACAGGACCAAGCTCCTACGAGCAGTACTTC	CASSLWTGPSSYEQYF
NA	TRBV7-8	TRBJ1-5	once	TGTGCCAGCAGCTCAACTGGACAAAGCAATCAGCCCCAGCATTTT	CASSSTGQSNQPQHF
NA	TRBV19	TRBJ1-1	few	TGTGCCAGTAGTATCGACGGCAGGGTAAACACTGAAGCTTTCTTT	CASSIDGRVNTEAFF
TRBD1	TRBV30	TRBJ1-2	NA	TGTGCCAGCCACAGGGGGAACTATGGCTACACCTTC	CASHRGNYGYTF
TRBD1	TRBV7-9	TRBJ2-1	NA	TGTGCCAGCAGCCCCGACAGGGGGGTTATTGAGCAGTTCTTC	CASSPDRGVIEQFF
NA	TRBV14	TRBJ1-2	NA	TGTGCCAGCAGCCCCGCTGGGGGGGGCTACACCTTC	CASSPAGGGYTF
NA	TRBV27	TRBJ2-7	NA	TGTGCCAGCAGTTTATGGGGTTCTAACTACGAGCAGTACTTC	CASSLWGSNYEQYF
NA	TRBV6-5	TRBJ1-5	NA	TGTGCCAGCAGTTACTCGGACAATCAGCCCCAGCATTTT	CASSYSDNQPQHF
TRBD1	TRBV5-1	TRBJ1-1	NA	TGCGCCAGCAGCTGGACAGGGACCACTGAAGCTTTCTTT	CASSWTGTTEAFF
NA	TRBV6-1	TRBJ1-4	NA	TGTGCCAGCAGGGGGTCCGGTGAAAAACTGTTTTTT	CASRGSGEKLFF
TRBD1	TRBV30	TRBJ1-5	NA	TGTGCCTGGAGTGTGGGGACAGGGACACTTGCTCAGCCCCAGCATTTT	CAWSVGTGTLAQPQHF
TRBD1	TRBV11-3	TRBJ1-6	NA	TGTGCCAGCAGCTTCGACAGGGATTCACCCCTCCACTTT	CASSFDRDSPLHF